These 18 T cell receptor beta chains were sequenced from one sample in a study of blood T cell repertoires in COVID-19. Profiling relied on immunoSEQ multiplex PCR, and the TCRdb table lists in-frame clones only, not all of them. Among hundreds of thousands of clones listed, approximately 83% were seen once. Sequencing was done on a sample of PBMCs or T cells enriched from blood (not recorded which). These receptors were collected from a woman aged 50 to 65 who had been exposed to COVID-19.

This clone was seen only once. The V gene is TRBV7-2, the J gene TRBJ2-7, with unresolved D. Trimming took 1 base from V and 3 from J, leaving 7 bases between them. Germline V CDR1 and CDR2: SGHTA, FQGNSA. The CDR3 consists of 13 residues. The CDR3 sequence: CASSLDPVYEQYF. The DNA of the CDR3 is TGTGCCAGCAGCTTAGACCCAGTCTACGAGCAGTACTTC.

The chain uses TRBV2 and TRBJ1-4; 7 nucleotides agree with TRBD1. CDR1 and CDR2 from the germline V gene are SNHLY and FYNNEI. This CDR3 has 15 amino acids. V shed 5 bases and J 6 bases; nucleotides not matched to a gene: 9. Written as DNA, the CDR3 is TGTGCCAGCAGTCGAACAGGGGTCCCCGATGAAAAACTGTTTTTT. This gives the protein CASSRTGVPDEKLFF.

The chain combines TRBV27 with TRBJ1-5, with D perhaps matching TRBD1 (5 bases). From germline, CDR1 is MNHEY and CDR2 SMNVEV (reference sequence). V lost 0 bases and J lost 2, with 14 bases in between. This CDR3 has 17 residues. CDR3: CASSLSGRAGGNQPQHF. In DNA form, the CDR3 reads TGTGCCAGCAGTTTATCGGGCAGGGCTGGGGGCAATCAGCCCCAGCATTTT.

The CDR3 bases are TGTGCCAGCAGCTCCTTCCGGGGGGCCGAGACCCAGTACTTC. Protein: CASSSFRGAETQYF. The J gene is TRBJ2-5, the V gene TRBV7-8, with D maybe TRBD2 (7 bases). This CDR3 contains 14 residues. Germline CDR1 reads SGHVS; CDR2 reads FQNEAQ. Trimming removed 4 bases from V and 5 bases from J, with 14 bases in between.

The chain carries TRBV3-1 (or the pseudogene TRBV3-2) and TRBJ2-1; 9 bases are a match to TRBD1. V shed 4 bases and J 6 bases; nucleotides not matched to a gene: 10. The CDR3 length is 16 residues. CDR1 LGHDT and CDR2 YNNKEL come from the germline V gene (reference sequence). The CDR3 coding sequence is TGTGCCAGCAGCCTCCGACGGACAGGGGCTCCCAATGAGCAGTTCTTC. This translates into CASSLRRTGAPNEQFF.

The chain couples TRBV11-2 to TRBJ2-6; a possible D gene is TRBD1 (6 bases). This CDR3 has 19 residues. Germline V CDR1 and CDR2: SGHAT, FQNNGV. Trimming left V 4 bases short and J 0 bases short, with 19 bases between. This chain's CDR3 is CASSSPRGKRFSGANVLTF. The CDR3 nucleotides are TGTGCCAGCAGCTCCCCTAGGGGGAAGAGGTTCTCTGGGGCCAACGTCCTGACTTTC.

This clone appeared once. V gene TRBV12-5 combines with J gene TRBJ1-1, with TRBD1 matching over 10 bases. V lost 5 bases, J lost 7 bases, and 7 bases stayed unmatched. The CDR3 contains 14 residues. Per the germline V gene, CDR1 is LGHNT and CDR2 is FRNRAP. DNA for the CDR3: TGTGCTAGTGGTGGGGACAGGGGTAAGATTGAAGCTTTCTTT. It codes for CASGGDRGKIEAFF.

The CDR3 region has the DNA TGTGCCATGGGGACAGGCCATAACTATGGCTACACCTTC. Residues: CAMGTGHNYGYTF. The chain links TRBV5-4 to TRBJ1-2, with 8 bases identical to TRBD1. Trimming removed 9 bases from V and 1 base from J; junction bases left unmatched: 5. CDR3 size: 13 residues. Germline V gene sequence: CDR1 SGHNT, CDR2 YYREEE (reference sequence).

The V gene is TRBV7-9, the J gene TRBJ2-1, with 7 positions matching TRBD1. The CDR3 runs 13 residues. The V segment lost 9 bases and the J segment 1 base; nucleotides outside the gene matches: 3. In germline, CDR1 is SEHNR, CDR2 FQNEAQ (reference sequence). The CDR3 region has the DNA TGTGCCAGTGACAGGGAGTCCTACAATGAGCAGTTCTTC. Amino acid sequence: CASDRESYNEQFF.

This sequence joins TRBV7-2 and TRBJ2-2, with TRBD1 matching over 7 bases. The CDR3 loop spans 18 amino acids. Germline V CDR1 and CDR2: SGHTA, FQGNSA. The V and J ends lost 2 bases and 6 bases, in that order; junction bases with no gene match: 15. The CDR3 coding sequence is TGTGCCAGCAGCTTAAGGGGGACAGTCTCTAGAGGGGCCGGGGAGCTGTTTTTT. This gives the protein CASSLRGTVSRGAGELFF.

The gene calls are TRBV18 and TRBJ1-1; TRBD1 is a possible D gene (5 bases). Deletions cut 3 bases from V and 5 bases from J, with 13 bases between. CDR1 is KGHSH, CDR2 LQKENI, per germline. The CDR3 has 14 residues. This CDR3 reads CASSPAQGRTEAFF. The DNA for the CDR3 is TGTGCCAGCTCACCGGCCCAGGGTAGGACTGAAGCTTTCTTT.

CDR3 in amino acids: CASSRYSNLGNTIYF. CDR3 coding DNA: TGTGCCAGCAGCCGTTACAGCAATCTTGGAAACACCATATATTTT. The chain carries TRBV6-5 and TRBJ1-3; D remains unclear. V shed 6 bases and J shed 3 bases, with 15 bases lying between them. The germline gives CDR1 MNHEY, CDR2 SVGAGI. The CDR3 extends over 15 amino acids.

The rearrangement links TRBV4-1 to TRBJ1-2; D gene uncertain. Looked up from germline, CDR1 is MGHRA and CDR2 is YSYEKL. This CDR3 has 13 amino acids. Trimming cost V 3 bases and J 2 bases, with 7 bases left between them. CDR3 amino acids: CASSHPGNYGYTF. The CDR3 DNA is TGCGCCAGCAGCCATCCCGGGAACTATGGCTACACCTTC.

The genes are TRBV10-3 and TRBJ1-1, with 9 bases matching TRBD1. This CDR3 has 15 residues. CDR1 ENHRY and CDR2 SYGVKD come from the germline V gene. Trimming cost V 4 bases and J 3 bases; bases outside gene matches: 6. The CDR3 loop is CAISGRGQGYTEAFF. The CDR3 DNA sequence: TGTGCCATCAGTGGGCGAGGACAGGGGTACACTGAAGCTTTCTTT.

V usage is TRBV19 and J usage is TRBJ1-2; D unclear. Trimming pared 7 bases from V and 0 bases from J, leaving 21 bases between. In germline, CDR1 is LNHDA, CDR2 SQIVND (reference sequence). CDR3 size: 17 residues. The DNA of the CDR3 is TGTGCCAGTACCACCACAGCAAAAGGCAGAGCTAACTATGGCTACACCTTC. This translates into CASTTTAKGRANYGYTF.

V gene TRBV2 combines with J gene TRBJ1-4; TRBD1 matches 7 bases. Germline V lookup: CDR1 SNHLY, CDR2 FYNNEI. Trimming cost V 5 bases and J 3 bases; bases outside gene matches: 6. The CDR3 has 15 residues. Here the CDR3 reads CASSRDRASNEKLFF. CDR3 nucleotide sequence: TGTGCCAGCAGTCGTGACAGGGCCTCTAATGAAAAACTGTTTTTT.

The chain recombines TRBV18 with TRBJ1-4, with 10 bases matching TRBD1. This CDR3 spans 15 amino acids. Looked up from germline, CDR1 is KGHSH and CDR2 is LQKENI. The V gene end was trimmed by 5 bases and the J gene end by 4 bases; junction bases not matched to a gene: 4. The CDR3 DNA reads TGTGCCAGCTCAGAGGGACAGGGGATTAATGAAAAACTGTTTTTT. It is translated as CASSEGQGINEKLFF.

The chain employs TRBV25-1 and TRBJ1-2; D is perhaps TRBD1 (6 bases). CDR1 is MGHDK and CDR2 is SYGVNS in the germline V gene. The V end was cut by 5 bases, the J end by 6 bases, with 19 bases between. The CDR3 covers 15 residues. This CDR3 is CASSPPGREGDGYTF. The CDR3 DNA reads TGTGCCAGCAGTCCCCCTGGGAGGGAGGGGGATGGCTACACCTTC.